This TCR beta chain is drawn from a study of beta chain features in type 1 diabetes. Regarding the study as a whole: Reduced insertions and increased deletions marked VDJ junctions in type 1 diabetes patients.

In the case of this clone: The antigen is unknown.

Germline V gives CDR1 ENHRY, CDR2 SYGVKD. V was pared by 10 bases and J by 4 bases, with 17 bases of the junction left unmatched. The CDR3 runs to 16 residues. TCRB transcripts that were expressed got sequenced, as all of the isolated RNA had been reverse transcribed. Some clones are missing from TCRdb's copy, which holds only in-frame ones; the method was immunoSEQ multiplex PCR. This sample carries fewer than 900,000 clones, roughly a sixth of them seen once, and the ten largest clones take 0.02% to 0.025%. Only one heparinised blood draw was taken per donor, and its volume averaged around 100 mL. The chain uses TRBV10-3 and TRBJ2-3; 7 positions agree with TRBD2. Input material: naive CD4+ T cells from blood. This clonotype was obtained from a woman aged 18-29 years in good health. CDR3 DNA sequence: TGTGCCACCAAGCCGGCGAGGGGAGGGGACGCAGATACGCAGTATTTT. Translation: CATKPARGGDADTQYF.